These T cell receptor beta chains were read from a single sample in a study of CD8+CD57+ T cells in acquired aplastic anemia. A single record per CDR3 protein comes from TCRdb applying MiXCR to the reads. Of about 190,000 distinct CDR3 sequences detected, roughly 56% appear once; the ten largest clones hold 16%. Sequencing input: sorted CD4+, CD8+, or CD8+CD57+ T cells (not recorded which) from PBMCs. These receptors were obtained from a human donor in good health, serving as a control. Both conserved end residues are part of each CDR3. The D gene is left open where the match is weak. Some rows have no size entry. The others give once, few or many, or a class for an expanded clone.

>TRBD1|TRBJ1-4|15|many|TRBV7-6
CASSSGTGEWEKLFF
TGTGCCAGCAGCTCTGGAACAGGGGAATGGGAAAAACTGTTTTTT
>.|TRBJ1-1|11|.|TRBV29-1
CSVAGSTEAFF
TGCAGCGTTGCAGGGAGCACTGAAGCTTTCTTT
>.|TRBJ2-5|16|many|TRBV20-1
CSARDYLRALGETQYF
TGCAGTGCTAGAGATTACCTGAGGGCCCTAGGGGAGACCCAGTACTTC
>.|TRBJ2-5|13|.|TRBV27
CASSLFRQETQYF
TGTGCCAGCAGTTTATTTCGGCAAGAGACCCAGTACTTC
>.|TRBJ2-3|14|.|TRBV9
CASSVVGAHDTQYF
TGTGCCAGCAGCGTAGTCGGAGCCCACGATACGCAGTATTTT
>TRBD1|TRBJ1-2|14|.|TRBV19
CASSRGQGAGGYTF
TGTGCCAGTAGTAGAGGACAGGGGGCTGGTGGCTACACCTTC
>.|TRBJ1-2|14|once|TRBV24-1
CATSDPGLNYGYTF
TGTGCCACCAGTGATCCGGGACTGAACTATGGCTACACCTTC
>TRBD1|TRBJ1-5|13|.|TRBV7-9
CASSKQGAEPQHF
TGTGCCAGCAGCAAACAGGGGGCTGAGCCCCAGCATTTT
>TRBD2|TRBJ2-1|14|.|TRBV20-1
CSAAGTSPYNEQFF
TGCAGTGCTGCAGGGACTAGCCCCTACAATGAGCAGTTCTTC
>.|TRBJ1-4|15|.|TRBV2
CASSDSSTTNEKLFF
TGTGCCAGCAGCGATAGCTCCACAACTAATGAAAAACTGTTTTTT
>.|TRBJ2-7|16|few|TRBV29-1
CSVEIGGSGKDYEQYF
TGCAGCGTTGAGATTGGGGGGTCAGGAAAAGACTACGAGCAGTACTTC
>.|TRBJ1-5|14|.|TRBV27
CASSPSGIGEPQHF
TGTGCCAGCAGTCCCTCGGGCATAGGGGAGCCCCAGCATTTT
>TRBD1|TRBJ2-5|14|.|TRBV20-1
CSARENRGPETQYF
TGCAGTGCTAGGGAGAACAGGGGGCCGGAGACCCAGTACTTC
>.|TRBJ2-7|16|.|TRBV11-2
CASSLERDRGNYEQYF
TGTGCCAGCAGCTTAGAGCGGGACAGAGGCAACTACGAGCAGTACTTC
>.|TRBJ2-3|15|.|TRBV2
CASSYRTVTTDTQYF
TGTGCCAGCAGTTACCGGACAGTGACCACAGATACGCAGTATTTT
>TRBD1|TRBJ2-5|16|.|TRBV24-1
CATSVEGQGQQETQYF
TGTGCCACCAGCGTGGAGGGACAGGGCCAGCAAGAGACCCAGTACTTC
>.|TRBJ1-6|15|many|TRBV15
CATSRDVSYNSPLHF
TGTGCCACCAGCAGAGATGTTTCCTATAATTCACCCCTCCACTTT
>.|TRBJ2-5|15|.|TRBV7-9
CASSLVGEKGETQYF
TGTGCCAGCAGCTTAGTCGGGGAGAAGGGGGAGACCCAGTACTTC
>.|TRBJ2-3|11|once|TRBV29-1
CSVDRVDTQYF
TGCAGCGTTGACAGGGTAGATACGCAGTATTTT
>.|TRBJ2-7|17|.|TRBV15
CATSRVYGTPNSYEQYF
TGTGCCACCAGCAGAGTCTACGGGACTCCCAACTCCTACGAGCAGTACTTC
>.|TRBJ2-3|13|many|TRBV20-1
CSAPWPGADTQYF
TGCAGTGCTCCCTGGCCGGGGGCGGATACGCAGTATTTT
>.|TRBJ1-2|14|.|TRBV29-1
CSVEKQGGNYGYTF
TGCAGCGTTGAAAAACAGGGAGGTAACTATGGCTACACCTTC
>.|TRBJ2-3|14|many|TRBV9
CASSLRDVTDTQYF
TGTGCCAGCAGCCTCCGGGACGTCACAGATACGCAGTATTTT
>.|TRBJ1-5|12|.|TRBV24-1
CATSDGRQPQHF
TGTGCCACCAGTGATGGTAGGCAGCCCCAGCATTTT
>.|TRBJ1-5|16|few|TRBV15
CATSRPGDYSNQPQHF
TGTGCCACCAGCAGACCAGGAGATTATAGCAATCAGCCCCAGCATTTT
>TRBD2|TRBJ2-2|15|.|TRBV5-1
CASSGTSGNTGELFF
TGCGCCAGCAGCGGGACTAGCGGGAACACCGGGGAGCTGTTTTTT
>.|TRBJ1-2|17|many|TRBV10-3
CAISERGQGSLNYGYTF
TGTGCCATCAGTGAACGAGGTCAGGGGTCCCTTAACTATGGCTACACCTTC
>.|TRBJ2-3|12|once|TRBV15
CATSRGLDTQYF
TGTGCCACCAGCAGAGGTTTGGATACGCAGTATTTT
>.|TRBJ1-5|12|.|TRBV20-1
CSATGAGQPQHF
TGCAGTGCTACAGGGGCGGGACAGCCCCAGCATTTT
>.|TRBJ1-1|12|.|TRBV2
CASSPSSGRAFF
TGTGCCAGCAGTCCCTCTTCCGGGAGAGCTTTCTTT
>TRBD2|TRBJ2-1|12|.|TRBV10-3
CAISLDGEGQFF
TGTGCCATCAGTTTAGATGGGGAGGGGCAGTTCTTC
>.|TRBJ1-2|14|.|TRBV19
CASSKGQANYGYTF
TGTGCCAGTAGTAAGGGACAAGCTAACTATGGCTACACCTTC
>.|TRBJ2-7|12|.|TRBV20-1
CSARGQAYEQYF
TGCAGTGCTAGAGGACAGGCATACGAGCAGTACTTC
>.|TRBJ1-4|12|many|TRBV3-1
CASSQGNEKLFF
TGTGCCAGCAGCCAGGGTAATGAAAAACTGTTTTTT
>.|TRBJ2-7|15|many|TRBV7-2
CASRLGAQNSYEQYF
TGTGCCAGCCGACTCGGGGCGCAGAACTCCTACGAGCAGTACTTC
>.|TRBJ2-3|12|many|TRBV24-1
CATSDFYLRQYF
TGTGCCACCAGTGACTTTTATCTCAGGCAGTATTTT
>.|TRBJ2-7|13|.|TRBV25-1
CASSSLSSYEQYF
TGTGCCAGCTCCTCCTTGAGCTCCTACGAGCAGTACTTC